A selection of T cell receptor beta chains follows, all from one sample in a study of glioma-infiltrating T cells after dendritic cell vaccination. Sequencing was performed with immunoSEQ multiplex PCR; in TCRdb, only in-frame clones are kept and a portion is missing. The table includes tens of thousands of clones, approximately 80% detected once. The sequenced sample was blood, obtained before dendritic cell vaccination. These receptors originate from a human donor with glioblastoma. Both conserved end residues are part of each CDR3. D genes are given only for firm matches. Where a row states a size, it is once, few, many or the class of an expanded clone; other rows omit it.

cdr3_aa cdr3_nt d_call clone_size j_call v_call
CASSLVGQGVPDTQYF TGTGCCAGCAGCTTAGTAGGGCAGGGGGTCCCAGATACGCAGTATTTT TRBD1 . TRBJ2-3 TRBV11-1
CASSGDRGLGGYTF TGTGCCAGCAGTGGGGACAGGGGGCTTGGTGGCTACACCTTC TRBD1 . TRBJ1-2 TRBV6-1
CASRTGQLNYGYTF TGTGCCAGCAGGACAGGACAGCTTAACTATGGCTACACCTTC . . TRBJ1-2 TRBV27
CASSVVTGSGGYTF TGTGCCAGCAGCGTAGTGACAGGGTCGGGTGGCTACACCTTC TRBD1 once TRBJ1-2 TRBV9
CASTPGGNTDTQYF TGTGCCAGCACCCCCGGGGGGAACACAGATACGCAGTATTTT TRBD2 . TRBJ2-3 TRBV6-1
CASSPTGQLSEKLFF TGTGCCAGCAGCCCGACAGGCCAACTAAGTGAAAAACTGTTTTTT . few TRBJ1-4 TRBV5-4
CASSRGTGVNYGYTF TGTGCCAGCAGCAGGGGGACAGGGGTCAACTATGGCTACACCTTC TRBD1 . TRBJ1-2 TRBV7-8
CASSFGLAGGTNTGELFF TGTGCCAGCAGCTTTGGACTAGCGGGAGGAACGAACACCGGGGAGCTGTTTTTT TRBD2 . TRBJ2-2 TRBV5-4
CATVFETGELFF TGTGCCACCGTATTTGAGACCGGGGAGCTGTTTTTT . . TRBJ2-2 TRBV2
CASSLGLTGSYEQYF TGTGCCAGCAGCTTAGGTCTGACAGGGTCCTACGAGCAGTACTTC TRBD1 . TRBJ2-7 TRBV7-9
CASRLGTVVEAFF TGTGCCAGCAGACTCGGGACAGTGGTTGAAGCTTTCTTT TRBD1 once TRBJ1-1 TRBV6-1
CASSVEAGPPGEQFF TGTGCCAGCAGCGTAGAAGCGGGACCCCCCGGTGAGCAGTTCTTC TRBD2 . TRBJ2-1 TRBV9
CASSPQGTVNTEAFF TGTGCCAGCAGCCCACAGGGGACGGTGAACACTGAAGCTTTCTTT TRBD1 . TRBJ1-1 TRBV7-9
CASTGRAVGTGELFF TGTGCCAGCACCGGGAGGGCCGTTGGAACCGGGGAGCTGTTTTTT TRBD2 . TRBJ2-2 TRBV6-1
CASSLDRGTQYF TGTGCCAGCAGCTTAGATCGGGGAACCCAGTACTTC . . TRBJ2-5 TRBV11-2
CASRGQSGNTIYF TGTGCCAGCAGAGGACAGAGTGGAAACACCATATATTTT . few TRBJ1-3 TRBV6-6
CASSIGQVHYGYTF TGTGCCAGTAGTATTGGTCAGGTGCACTATGGCTACACCTTC . . TRBJ1-2 TRBV19
CASKDRVVRQETQYF TGTGCCAGTAAAGACAGGGTCGTACGCCAAGAGACCCAGTACTTC TRBD1 . TRBJ2-5 TRBV28
CASSPGTGHNEKLFF TGTGCCAGCAGCCCCGGGACAGGGCATAATGAAAAACTGTTTTTT TRBD1 . TRBJ1-4 TRBV4-2
CASSLIGEGQPQHF TGTGCCAGCAGCTTGATCGGGGAAGGACAGCCCCAGCATTTT . . TRBJ1-5 TRBV5-6
CASSLQGTTLTEAFF TGTGCCAGCAGCTTACAGGGGACCACGCTCACTGAAGCTTTCTTT . few TRBJ1-1 TRBV7-9
CASSGGVLGQPQHF TGTGCCAGTAGTGGCGGAGTTCTGGGTCAGCCCCAGCATTTT . few TRBJ1-5 TRBV19
CASSSQDRGPETQYF TGTGCCAGCAGTTCCCAGGACAGGGGGCCAGAGACCCAGTACTTC TRBD1 . TRBJ2-5 TRBV28
CASVNRDRATTEAFF TGTGCCAGCGTAAACCGGGACAGGGCGACCACTGAAGCTTTCTTT TRBD1 . TRBJ1-1 TRBV19
CASSPRAGGVLFF TGTGCCAGCTCACCCCGGGCGGGAGGGGTACTGTTTTTT . . TRBJ1-4 TRBV18
CASSPSAQNGKAFF TGTGCCAGCAGCCCCTCCGCCCAAAACGGGAAGGCTTTCTTT . . TRBJ1-1 TRBV7-9
CASSPPQLAKVRNEQFF TGTGCCAGCTCACCACCCCAACTAGCGAAGGTGCGAAATGAGCAGTTCTTC TRBD2 . TRBJ2-1 TRBV18
CASSYHRDRAYTF TGTGCCAGCAGTTACCACCGGGACAGGGCCTACACCTTC TRBD1 . TRBJ1-2 TRBV6-5
CASSLNRGGSVNTEAFF TGTGCCAGCAGCTTAAACAGGGGTGGCTCGGTGAACACTGAAGCTTTCTTT TRBD1 few TRBJ1-1 TRBV11-1
CASSSQPGQAYTGELFF TGCGCCAGCAGCTCGCAGCCGGGACAGGCATATACCGGGGAGCTGTTTTTT TRBD1 . TRBJ2-2 TRBV5-1
CASSLGGGRETQYF TGCGCCAGCAGCTTGGGAGGAGGCAGAGAGACCCAGTACTTC . . TRBJ2-5 TRBV5-1
CASSYEGGGEKLFF TGTGCCAGCAGTTATGAAGGGGGTGGAGAAAAACTGTTTTTT . . TRBJ1-4 TRBV6-5
CASRRSDSNQPQHF TGTGCCAGCAGGCGATCTGATAGCAATCAGCCCCAGCATTTT . . TRBJ1-5 TRBV27
CASSIGPGDQPQHF TGTGCCAGTAGTATAGGGCCAGGGGACCAGCCCCAGCATTTT . . TRBJ1-5 TRBV19
CASGVTDRFSEKLFF TGTGCCAGCGGGGTAACAGACAGGTTTAGTGAAAAACTGTTTTTT . . TRBJ1-4 TRBV25-1
CASSFATSGRNEQFF TGTGCCAGCAGTTTCGCAACTAGCGGGAGAAACGAGCAGTTCTTC TRBD2 . TRBJ2-1 TRBV28
CASSYATGKAGELFF TGTGCCAGCAGTTACGCCACAGGGAAGGCCGGGGAGCTGTTTTTT . . TRBJ2-2 TRBV6-5
CASSLSDRLQEQFF TGTGCCAGCAGCTTGTCGGACAGGCTCCAAGAGCAGTTCTTC TRBD1 . TRBJ2-1 TRBV5-4
CSVASGEREAFF TGCAGCGTTGCCTCAGGGGAACGTGAAGCTTTCTTT . . TRBJ1-1 TRBV29-1
CASSVAQGQGASGGYTF TGTGCCAGCAGCGTAGCTCAAGGACAGGGGGCGTCGGGAGGCTACACCTTC TRBD1 . TRBJ1-2 TRBV9
CASSGGGGETEAFF TGTGCCAGCAGTGGGGGGGGAGGGGAGACTGAAGCTTTCTTT . . TRBJ1-1 TRBV6-1
CASSSTDTQYF TGTGCCAGCAGCTCTACAGATACGCAGTATTTT . once TRBJ2-3 TRBV11-3
CASSVRQNTEAFF TGTGCCAGCAGTGTTCGACAGAACACTGAAGCTTTCTTT . . TRBJ1-1 TRBV6-5
CASSEARVSEAFF TGTGCCAGCAGTGAAGCACGGGTTTCTGAAGCTTTCTTT . . TRBJ1-1 TRBV6-1
CASSSRGGRHGYTF TGTGCCAGCAGTTCTCGGGGAGGGAGGCATGGCTACACCTTC . . TRBJ1-2 TRBV6-5
CAISEGLRDRNSPLHF TGTGCCATCAGTGAGGGCCTCCGGGACAGAAATTCACCCCTCCACTTT TRBD1 few TRBJ1-6 TRBV10-3
CASMTQAGPNYGYTF TGTGCCAGTATGACACAAGCTGGGCCTAACTATGGCTACACCTTC . few TRBJ1-2 TRBV27
CASSLTGDVRGTEAFF TGCGCCAGCAGCTTGACAGGGGACGTTCGAGGCACTGAAGCTTTCTTT TRBD1 . TRBJ1-1 TRBV5-1
CASSATAPLEQYF TGTGCCAGCAGCGCTACTGCGCCTCTCGAGCAGTACTTC . . TRBJ2-7 TRBV6-6
CASSMERGRNEKLFF TGTGCCAGTAGTATGGAAAGGGGGCGAAATGAAAAACTGTTTTTT TRBD1 once TRBJ1-4 TRBV19
CASSNGDSSYNEQFF TGTGCCAGCAGCAACGGGGACAGTTCCTACAATGAGCAGTTCTTC . . TRBJ2-1 TRBV21-1
CASSFGLAGDVSYNEQFF TGTGCCAGCAGTTTTGGACTAGCGGGAGATGTATCCTACAATGAGCAGTTCTTC TRBD2 . TRBJ2-1 TRBV28
CAPGGGGAGETQYF TGCGCCCCCGGGGGCGGGGGGGCGGGGGAGACCCAGTACTTC TRBD2 few TRBJ2-5 TRBV10-1
CASSPYPGGNYEQYF TGTGCCAGTAGTCCCTACCCAGGGGGGAACTACGAGCAGTACTTC . . TRBJ2-7 TRBV19
CATSRGLAGVRDTQYF TGTGCCACCAGCAGGGGACTAGCGGGAGTGCGTGATACGCAGTATTTT TRBD2 . TRBJ2-3 TRBV15
CASSLGGWGQGTDEQFF TGTGCCAGCAGCTTGGGGGGTTGGGGACAGGGTACAGATGAGCAGTTCTTC TRBD1 . TRBJ2-1 TRBV5-6
CASTGTGGALQYGYTF TGTGCCAGTACCGGGACAGGGGGCGCATTACAATATGGCTACACCTTC TRBD1 . TRBJ1-2 TRBV19
CASSLQWEENIQYF TGCGCCAGCAGCTTGCAGTGGGAGGAAAACATTCAGTACTTC . . TRBJ2-4 TRBV5-1
CASSELAGGDTDTQYF TGTGCCAGCAGTGAACTAGCGGGGGGCGACACAGATACGCAGTATTTT TRBD2 few TRBJ2-3 TRBV2
CASSQVPLFGTGNEQFF TGTGCCAGCAGCCAAGTGCCCCTTTTTGGGACAGGGAATGAGCAGTTCTTC TRBD1 . TRBJ2-1 TRBV14